These 29 T cell receptor beta chains were sequenced from one sample in a study of blood T cell repertoires in COVID-19. The assay was immunoSEQ multiplex PCR, and TCRdb's table has in-frame clones only and misses some. The sample includes over 200,000 clones, around 90% of them seen just once. Sequenced sample: peripheral blood. Source of these receptors: a human donor in a cohort sampled during active COVID-19.

The chain carries TRBV12-3 or TRBV12-4 and TRBJ1-1, with D unclear. The CDR3 length is 12 residues. Deletions cut 2 bases from V and 3 bases from J, with 4 bases between. The CDR3 region has the DNA TGTGCCAGCAGTTTATCGTACACTGAAGCTTTCTTT. Translated, it gives CASSLSYTEAFF.

The V and J genes are TRBV6-2 or TRBV6-3 and TRBJ1-5; 8 positions match TRBD1. CDR1 and CDR2 (germline): MNHEY, SVGEGT. The trim removed 2 bases at V and 5 bases at J, leaving 5 bases unmatched. CDR3 length: 15 residues. The CDR3, as DNA: TGTGCCAGCAGTTACCCTCCAGGGGGCTATCAGCCCCAGCATTTT. This encodes CASSYPPGGYQPQHF.

V is TRBV18 and J is TRBJ2-1; the D is unclear. CDR1 and CDR2 (germline): KGHSH, LQKENI. This CDR3 has 14 residues. Between the trimmed V and J ends, which lost 3 bases and 6 bases, there was a span of 12 bases. DNA for the CDR3: TGTGCCAGCTCACCCCCTGCGAATTTCAATGAGCAGTTCTTC. It codes for CASSPPANFNEQFF.

This clone has only a few counts. The chain joins TRBV3-1 (or the pseudogene TRBV3-2) to TRBJ2-7; no firm D call. Germline V gene data show CDR1 as LGHDT and CDR2 as YNNKEL (reference sequence). The CDR3 covers 14 residues. Trimming pared 1 base from V and 3 bases from J, leaving 10 bases between. The CDR3, as DNA: TGTGCCAGCAGCCAAGGCGGCCGAGACTACGAGCAGTACTTC. This encodes CASSQGGRDYEQYF.

The chain links TRBV7-3 to TRBJ1-2, with 7 bases identical to TRBD1. Germline CDR1 is SGHTA and CDR2 is FQGTGA. The CDR3 spans 15 residues. V was clipped by 1 base and J by 6 bases; unmatched bases: 8. The CDR3 loop is CASSLSAGGMNGYTF. The CDR3 region has the DNA TGTGCCAGCAGCTTAAGCGCAGGGGGTATGAATGGCTACACCTTC.

The chain recombines TRBV5-4 with TRBJ2-2; D may be TRBD2 (6 bases). Looked up from germline, CDR1 is SGHNT and CDR2 is YYREEE (reference sequence). The CDR3 extends over 16 amino acids. Trimming cost V 3 bases and J 3 bases, with 15 bases left between them. DNA of the CDR3: TGTGCCAGCAGCTCTCCCCGGGAGTGGGACACCGGGGAGCTGTTTTTT. It yields the protein CASSSPREWDTGELFF.

The rearrangement uses TRBV20-1 and TRBJ1-1; TRBD1 agrees at 9 bases. The ends lost 3 bases at V and 5 bases at J; junction bases unmatched: 7. The germline V gene encodes CDR1 DFQATT and CDR2 SNEGSKA (reference sequence). CDR3 length equals 14 residues. The CDR3 coding sequence is TGCAGTGCTAGTCACAGGGGGCCTGGGACTGAAGCTTTCTTT. Amino acid sequence: CSASHRGPGTEAFF.

The chain is built from TRBV29-1 and TRBJ1-2; D gene unclear. The CDR3 loop spans 12 amino acids. Germline CDR1 is SQVTM and CDR2 is ANQGSEA. Trimming took off 4 bases at V and 1 base at J, with 7 bases between the two ends. CDR3 nucleotide sequence: TGCAGCGTTGTATCCCTTAACTATGGCTACACCTTC. Translation: CSVVSLNYGYTF. Full variable domain (remainder filled in from reference TRBV29-1 and TRBJ1-2): SAVISQKPSRDICQRGTSLTIQCQVDSQVTMMFWYRQQPGQSLTLIATANQGSEATYESGFVIDKFPISRPNLTFSTLTVSNMSPEDSSIYLCSVVSLNYGYTFGSGTRLTVV.

This clone was recorded once. The J gene is TRBJ1-2, the V gene TRBV9; D gene unclear. This CDR3 region has 15 residues. The germline gives CDR1 SGDLS, CDR2 YYNGEE. Trimming took off 3 bases at V and 1 base at J, with 13 bases between the two ends. DNA for the CDR3: TGTGCCAGCAGCGGCCCCGAGGCATTTAACTATGGCTACACCTTC. Its protein is CASSGPEAFNYGYTF. Combining the CDR3 with reference TRBV9 and TRBJ1-2 gives the whole variable domain DSGVTQTPKHLITATGQRVTLRCSPRSGDLSVYWYQQSLDQGLQFLIQYYNGEERAKGNILERFSAQQFPDLHSELNLSSLELGDSALYFCASSGPEAFNYGYTFGSGTRLTVV.

The chain combines TRBV27 with TRBJ1-6; 8 bases are shared with TRBD1. The CDR3 contains 17 residues. V lost 6 bases, J lost 9 bases, and 16 bases stayed unmatched. CDR1 is MNHEY, CDR2 SMNVEV, per germline (reference sequence). The CDR3, as DNA: TGTGCCAGCAGACCTCTGGGACAGGAATACCTGAGTTCACCCCTCCACTTT. This gives the protein CASRPLGQEYLSSPLHF.

The chain couples TRBV19 to TRBJ1-1; possible D gene TRBD1, 5 bases. The germline V gene has CDR1 LNHDA and CDR2 SQIVND (reference sequence). This CDR3 comprises 13 residues. Trimming cost V 9 bases and J 5 bases, with 16 bases left between them. The CDR3 sequence is CASDRSEKTEAFF. The DNA for the CDR3 is TGTGCCAGCGACAGAAGCGAGAAAACTGAAGCTTTCTTT.

The genes are TRBV6-2 or TRBV6-3 and TRBJ2-7; D may be TRBD1 (6 bases). V lost 6 bases to trimming and J lost 4 bases, with 28 bases between them. The germline V gene encodes CDR1 MNHEY and CDR2 SVGEGT. This CDR3 region has 18 residues. As DNA, the CDR3 is TGTGCCAGCAGCCGTGGGATTGGGGGCGCGGCCAAGGAGTACGAGCAGTACTTC. This codes for CASSRGIGGAAKEYEQYF.

This rearrangement joins TRBV21-1 to TRBJ2-7; TRBD2, the table's D call, lacks a check against the DNA. TRBV21-1 is a known pseudogene. The length of the CDR3 is 17 residues. The CDR3 here is CASSKGQAGASCYEQYF. The CDR3 coding sequence is TGTGCCAGCAGCAAAGGGCAGGCGGGAGCCTCTTGTTACGAGCAGTACTTC.

The chain has TRBV12-3 or TRBV12-4 and TRBJ1-1, with 8 bases matching TRBD1. Losses at the gene ends were 5 bases for V and 6 bases for J; bases not matched to a gene: 2. The CDR3 is 12 amino acids. The DNA for the CDR3 is TGTGCCAGCAGTCAGGGGGCCCCTGAAGCTTTCTTT. It yields the protein CASSQGAPEAFF.

The CDR3 DNA sequence: TGTGCCAGCAGCCAAGGACTCGCGAGCTCCTACGAGCAGTACTTC. This sequence encodes CASSQGLASSYEQYF. V usage is TRBV3-1 (or the pseudogene TRBV3-2) and J usage is TRBJ2-7; no clear D. The germline V gene has CDR1 LGHDT and CDR2 YNNKEL (reference sequence). V dropped 1 base and J dropped 0 bases, with 10 bases sitting between them. This CDR3 is built from 15 residues.

In its sample, this clone was seen a few times. The gene calls are TRBV5-4 and TRBJ2-1, with 9 nucleotides matching TRBD1. V was pared by 0 bases and J by 9 bases, with 7 bases of the junction left unmatched. Germline V gene lookup returns CDR1 SGHNT and CDR2 YYREEE (reference sequence). The CDR3 extends over 15 amino acids. CDR3 coding DNA: TGTGCCAGCAGCTTGGGGGGGACAGGGCCGGTTGAGCAGTTCTTC. This sequence encodes CASSLGGTGPVEQFF.

The chain joins TRBV4-1 to TRBJ1-5; no firm D call. The germline CDR1 and CDR2 sequences are MGHRA and YSYEKL. The ends were cut back, 0 bases at V and 6 bases at J, with 9 bases in the middle. The CDR3 totals 14 residues. The CDR3 coding sequence is TGCGCCAGCAGCCAAGAATGGTCCGGTCAGCCCCAGCATTTT. It translates to CASSQEWSGQPQHF.

The V gene is TRBV14, the J gene TRBJ2-7; 10 bases map to TRBD2. The CDR3 contains 13 residues. J was trimmed by 11 bases and V by 0 bases; bases with no gene match: 4. CDR1 is SGHDN, CDR2 FVKESK, per germline. CDR3 in amino acids: CASSQDLAGVEYF. DNA of the CDR3: TGTGCCAGCAGCCAAGATCTAGCGGGAGTGGAGTACTTC.

The chain links TRBV6-6 to TRBJ2-7, with TRBD1 as a possible D gene (6 bases). This CDR3 region has 14 residues. V was pared by 7 bases and J by 3 bases, with 16 bases between. Per the germline V gene, CDR1 is MNHNY and CDR2 is SVGAGI (reference sequence). For the CDR3, the DNA is TGTGCCAGCACTGCCGGGACAACTATCTACGAGCAGTACTTC. Amino acids: CASTAGTTIYEQYF.

This rearrangement joins TRBV5-6 to TRBJ2-1, with 7 nucleotides matching TRBD1. Germline lookup yields CDR1 SGHDT and CDR2 YYEEEE. Germline trimming cut 0 bases from V and 8 bases from J; bases unmatched to any gene: 8. This CDR3 comprises 15 residues. The CDR3 is CASSLDRGRLYEQFF. CDR3 sequence (DNA): TGTGCCAGCAGCTTGGACAGGGGAAGGTTGTATGAGCAGTTCTTC.

The rearrangement links TRBV5-1 to TRBJ1-2, with unresolved D. Trimming shortened V by 4 bases and J by 3 bases, and 10 bases separated the two germline ends. The CDR3 has 13 amino acids. CDR1 is SGHRS, CDR2 YFSETQ, per germline. The CDR3 protein is CASSIDGDYGYTF. The CDR3 region has the DNA TGCGCCAGCAGCATCGACGGAGACTATGGCTACACCTTC.

J is TRBJ2-6 and V is TRBV7-3; D is perhaps TRBD1 (6 bases). Germline V gene data show CDR1 as SGHTA and CDR2 as FQGTGA. This CDR3 region has 14 residues. Deletions cut 5 bases from V and 7 bases from J, with 12 bases between. The CDR3: CASSLRGGANVLTF. The CDR3 nucleotides read TGTGCCAGCAGCCTAAGAGGGGGAGCCAACGTCCTGACTTTC.

The chain's CDR3 is CASSAREGAGNGYTF. The CDR3 region has the DNA TGTGCCAGCAGCGCACGAGAGGGGGCTGGGAATGGCTACACCTTC. The rearrangement uses TRBV7-9 and TRBJ1-2; 7 bases are a match to TRBD1. The germline CDR1 and CDR2 sequences are SEHNR and FQNEAQ (reference sequence). Trimming cost V 5 bases and J 6 bases; bases outside gene matches: 12. CDR3 length: 15 amino acids. Complete variable domain (other parts from reference TRBV7-9 and TRBJ1-2): DTGVSQNPRHKITKRGQNVTFRCDPISEHNRLYWYRQTLGQGPEFLTYFQNEAQLEKSRLLSDRFSAERPKGSFSTLEIQRTEQGDSAMYLCASSAREGAGNGYTFGSGTRLTVV.

The chain links TRBV9 to TRBJ1-1; the D is unclear. This CDR3 contains 14 residues. Germline-derived CDR1 and CDR2 are SGDLS and YYNGEE. V was cut by 1 base and J by 0 bases, with 7 bases left in between. This CDR3 is CASSVYSVNTEAFF. CDR3 nucleotides: TGTGCCAGCAGCGTATATTCTGTGAACACTGAAGCTTTCTTT. The complete variable domain, with remaining parts taken from reference TRBV9 and TRBJ1-1, reads DSGVTQTPKHLITATGQRVTLRCSPRSGDLSVYWYQQSLDQGLQFLIQYYNGEERAKGNILERFSAQQFPDLHSELNLSSLELGDSALYFCASSVYSVNTEAFFGQGTRLTVV.

In its sample, this clone was seen a few times. The chain uses TRBV7-3 and TRBJ2-1, with TRBD2 as a possible D gene (5 bases). V lost 2 bases to trimming and J lost 5 bases, with 19 bases between them. This CDR3 contains 17 residues. Germline CDR1 reads SGHTA; CDR2 reads FQGTGA. CDR3 sequence reads: CASSLHASRAVNNEQFF. CDR3 DNA sequence: TGTGCCAGCAGCTTACACGCCTCGCGGGCAGTAAACAATGAGCAGTTCTTC.

The gene calls are TRBV18 and TRBJ1-6; 11 nucleotides match TRBD1. Germline V gene lookup returns CDR1 KGHSH and CDR2 LQKENI. V trimming: 8 bases; J trimming: 6 bases; junction bases outside the gene matches: 9. The CDR3 totals 16 residues. CDR3 loop: CASALNGTGGNSPLHF. The CDR3 nucleotides are TGTGCCAGCGCATTGAATGGGACAGGGGGTAATTCACCCCTCCACTTT.

Regarding this clone: Other DNA sequences in the same sample also yield this CDR3. This sequence joins TRBV27 and TRBJ2-7; TRBD2 agrees at 7 bases. Germline V CDR1 and CDR2: MNHEY, SMNVEV (reference sequence). The CDR3 extends over 14 amino acids. The V gene end was trimmed by 2 bases and the J gene end by 4 bases; junction bases not matched to a gene: 5. CDR3 in DNA: TGTGCCAGCAGTTTAGGCCAGCGGGGATACGAGCAGTACTTC. It specifies CASSLGQRGYEQYF.

V and J are TRBV4-3 and TRBJ2-1; possible D gene TRBD2, 5 bases. The CDR3 has 18 residues. Germline V CDR1 and CDR2: LGHNA, YSLEER. V lost 5 bases and J 0 bases, leaving 20 bases between the germline ends. CDR3: CASSNQRPEDSSYNEQFF. CDR3 nucleotides: TGCGCCAGCAGCAACCAAAGACCGGAGGATAGCTCCTACAATGAGCAGTTCTTC.

In its sample, this clone was seen a few times. This sequence joins TRBV19 and TRBJ2-1; D is ambiguous. Per the germline V gene, CDR1 is LNHDA and CDR2 is SQIVND (reference sequence). V lost 5 bases and J 0 bases, leaving 5 bases between the germline ends. The CDR3 has 13 residues. The CDR3 region is CASSSVSYNEQFF. The CDR3 DNA is TGTGCCAGTAGTTCCGTCTCCTACAATGAGCAGTTCTTC.